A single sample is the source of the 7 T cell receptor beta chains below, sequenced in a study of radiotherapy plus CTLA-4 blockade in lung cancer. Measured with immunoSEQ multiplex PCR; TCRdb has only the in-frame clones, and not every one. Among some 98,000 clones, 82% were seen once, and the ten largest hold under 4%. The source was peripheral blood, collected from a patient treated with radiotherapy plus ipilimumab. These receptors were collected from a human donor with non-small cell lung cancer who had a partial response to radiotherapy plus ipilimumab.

The CDR3 region is CASSEQGEGYEQYF. In DNA form, the CDR3 reads TGCGCCAGCAGCGAACAGGGAGAAGGCTACGAGCAGTACTTC. This rearrangement joins TRBV5-1 to TRBJ2-7; D possibly corresponds to TRBD1 (6 bases). There are 14 residues in the CDR3. V lost 4 bases to trimming and J lost 3 bases, with 14 bases between them. Looked up from germline, CDR1 is SGHRS and CDR2 is YFSETQ. The full variable domain, with the rest looked up from reference TRBV5-1 and TRBJ2-7, is KAGVTQTPRYLIKTRGQQVTLSCSPISGHRSVSWYQQTPGQGLQFLFEYFSETQRNKGNFPGRFSGRQFSNSRSEMNVSTLELGDSALYLCASSEQGEGYEQYFGPGTRLTVT.

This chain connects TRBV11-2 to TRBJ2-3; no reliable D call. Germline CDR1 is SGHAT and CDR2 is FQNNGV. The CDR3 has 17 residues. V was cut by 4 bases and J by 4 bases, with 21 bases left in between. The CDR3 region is CASSSPPSTPSADTQYF. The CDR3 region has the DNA TGTGCCAGCAGCTCGCCCCCGTCCACACCCTCAGCAGATACGCAGTATTTT.

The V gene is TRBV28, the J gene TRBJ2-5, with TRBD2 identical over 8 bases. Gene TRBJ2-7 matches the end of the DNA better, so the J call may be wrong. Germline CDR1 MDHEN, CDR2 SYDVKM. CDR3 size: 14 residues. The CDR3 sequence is CASSGAGASYEQYF. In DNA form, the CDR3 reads TGTGCCAGCAGTGGAGCGGGGGCCAGTTACGAGCAGTACTTC.

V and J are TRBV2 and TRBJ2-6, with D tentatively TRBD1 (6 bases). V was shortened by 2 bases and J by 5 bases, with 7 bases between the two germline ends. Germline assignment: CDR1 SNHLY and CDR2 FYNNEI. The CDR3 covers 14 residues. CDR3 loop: CASSEQGWANVLTF. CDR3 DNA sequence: TGTGCCAGCAGTGAACAGGGGTGGGCCAACGTCCTGACTTTC.

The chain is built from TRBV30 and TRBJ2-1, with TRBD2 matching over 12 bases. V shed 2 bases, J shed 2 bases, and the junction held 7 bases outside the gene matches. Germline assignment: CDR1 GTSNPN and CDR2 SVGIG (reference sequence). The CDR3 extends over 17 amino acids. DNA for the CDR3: TGTGCCTGGAGTAAGTCGACTAGCGGGAGTCCCTACAATGAGCAGTTCTTC. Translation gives CAWSKSTSGSPYNEQFF.

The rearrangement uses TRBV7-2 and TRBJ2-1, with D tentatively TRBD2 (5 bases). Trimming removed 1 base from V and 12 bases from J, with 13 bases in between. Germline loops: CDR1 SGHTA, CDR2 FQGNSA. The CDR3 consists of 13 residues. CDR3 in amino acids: CASSLGPDRGQFF. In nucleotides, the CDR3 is TGTGCCAGCAGCTTAGGACCCGACCGGGGGCAGTTCTTC.

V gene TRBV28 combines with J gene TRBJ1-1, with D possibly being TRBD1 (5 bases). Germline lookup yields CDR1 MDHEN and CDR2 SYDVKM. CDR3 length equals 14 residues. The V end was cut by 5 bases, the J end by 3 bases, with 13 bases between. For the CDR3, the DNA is TGTGCCAGCAGTGAAGGGGCAGGGTACACTGAAGCTTTCTTT. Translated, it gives CASSEGAGYTEAFF.